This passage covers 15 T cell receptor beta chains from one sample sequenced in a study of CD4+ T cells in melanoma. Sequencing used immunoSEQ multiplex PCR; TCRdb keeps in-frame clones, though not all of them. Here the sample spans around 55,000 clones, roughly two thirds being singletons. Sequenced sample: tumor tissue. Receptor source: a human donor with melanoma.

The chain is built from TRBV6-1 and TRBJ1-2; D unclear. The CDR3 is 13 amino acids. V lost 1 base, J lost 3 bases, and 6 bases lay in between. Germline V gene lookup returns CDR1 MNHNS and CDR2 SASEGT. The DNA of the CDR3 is TGTGCCAGCAGTGAAGTTGGGGACTATGGCTACACCTTC. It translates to CASSEVGDYGYTF.

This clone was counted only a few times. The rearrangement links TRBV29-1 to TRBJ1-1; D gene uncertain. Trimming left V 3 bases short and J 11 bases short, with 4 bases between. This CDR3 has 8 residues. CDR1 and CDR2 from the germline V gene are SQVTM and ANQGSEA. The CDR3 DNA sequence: TGCAGCGTTGATGGGGCTTTCTTT. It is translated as CSVDGAFF.

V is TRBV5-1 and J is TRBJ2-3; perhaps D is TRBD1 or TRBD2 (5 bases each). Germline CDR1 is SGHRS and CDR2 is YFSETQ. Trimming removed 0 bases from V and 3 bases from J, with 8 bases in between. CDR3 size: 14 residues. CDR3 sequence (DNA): TGCGCCAGCAGCTTGGGGGGGTCAACAGATACGCAGTATTTT. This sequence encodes CASSLGGSTDTQYF.

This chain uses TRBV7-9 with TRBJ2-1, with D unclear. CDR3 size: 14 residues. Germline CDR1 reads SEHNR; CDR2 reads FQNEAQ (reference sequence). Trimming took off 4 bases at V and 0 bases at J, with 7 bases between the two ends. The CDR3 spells CASSSTSSYNEQFF. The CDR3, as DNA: TGTGCCAGCAGCTCAACAAGCTCCTACAATGAGCAGTTCTTC.

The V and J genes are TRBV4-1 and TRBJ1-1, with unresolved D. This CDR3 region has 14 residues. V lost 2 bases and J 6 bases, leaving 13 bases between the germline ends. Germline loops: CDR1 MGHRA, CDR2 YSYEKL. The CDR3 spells CASSQFVGKAEAFF. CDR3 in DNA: TGCGCCAGCAGCCAATTTGTAGGGAAGGCTGAAGCTTTCTTT.

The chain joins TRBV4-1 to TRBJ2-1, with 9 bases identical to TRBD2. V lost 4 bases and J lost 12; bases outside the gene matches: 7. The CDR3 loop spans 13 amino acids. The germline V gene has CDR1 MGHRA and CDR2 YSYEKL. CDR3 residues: CASSRGGGGAQFF. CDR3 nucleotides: TGCGCCAGCAGCCGCGGGGGCGGGGGGGCGCAGTTCTTC.

The CDR3 DNA is TGTGCCAGCAGGCCTCTAGGCAGCCTCTCTGGAAACACCATATATTTT. It yields the protein CASRPLGSLSGNTIYF. The rearrangement joins TRBV27 to TRBJ1-3; the D is unclear. The germline V and J ends were trimmed by 6 bases and 0 bases, with 15 bases remaining between them. This CDR3 comprises 16 residues. Germline V gives CDR1 MNHEY, CDR2 SMNVEV (reference sequence).

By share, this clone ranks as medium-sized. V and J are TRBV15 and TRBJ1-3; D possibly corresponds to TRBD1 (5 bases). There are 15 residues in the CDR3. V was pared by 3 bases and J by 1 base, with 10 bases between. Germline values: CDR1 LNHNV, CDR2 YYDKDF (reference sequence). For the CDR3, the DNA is TGTGCCACCAGCAGTCGTCAGGGATCTGGAAACACCATATATTTT. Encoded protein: CATSSRQGSGNTIYF.

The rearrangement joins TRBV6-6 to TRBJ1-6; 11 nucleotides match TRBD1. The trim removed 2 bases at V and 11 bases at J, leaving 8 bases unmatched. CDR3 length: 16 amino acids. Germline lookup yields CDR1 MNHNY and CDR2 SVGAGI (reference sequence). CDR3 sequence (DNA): TGTGCCAGCAGTTACGGGACAGGGGGGACGCGAACACCCCTCCACTTT. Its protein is CASSYGTGGTRTPLHF.

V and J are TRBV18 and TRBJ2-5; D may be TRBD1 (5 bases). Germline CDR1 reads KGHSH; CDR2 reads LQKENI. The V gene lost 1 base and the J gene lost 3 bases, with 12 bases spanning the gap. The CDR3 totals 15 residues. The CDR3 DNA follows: TGTGCCAGCTCACCACTCTCAGGGTCGGAAGAGACCCAGTACTTC. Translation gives CASSPLSGSEETQYF.

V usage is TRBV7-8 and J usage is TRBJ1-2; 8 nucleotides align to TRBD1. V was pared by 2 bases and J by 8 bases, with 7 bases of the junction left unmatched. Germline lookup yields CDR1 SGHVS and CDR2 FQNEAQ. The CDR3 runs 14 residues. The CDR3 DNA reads TGTGCCAGCAGCTTACAGGGGGACAGGAGGGGCTACACCTTC. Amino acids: CASSLQGDRRGYTF.

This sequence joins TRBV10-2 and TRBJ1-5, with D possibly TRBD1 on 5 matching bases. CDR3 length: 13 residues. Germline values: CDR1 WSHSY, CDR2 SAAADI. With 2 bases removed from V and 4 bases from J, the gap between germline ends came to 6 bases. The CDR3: CASSEPGNQPQHF. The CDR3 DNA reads TGCGCCAGCAGTGAGCCAGGGAATCAGCCCCAGCATTTT.

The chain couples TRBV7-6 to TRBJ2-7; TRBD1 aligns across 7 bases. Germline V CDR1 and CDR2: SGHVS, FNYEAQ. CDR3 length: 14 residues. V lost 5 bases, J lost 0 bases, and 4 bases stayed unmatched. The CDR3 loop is CASSPRDSSYEQYF. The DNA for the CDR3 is TGTGCCAGCAGCCCTCGGGACAGCTCCTACGAGCAGTACTTC.

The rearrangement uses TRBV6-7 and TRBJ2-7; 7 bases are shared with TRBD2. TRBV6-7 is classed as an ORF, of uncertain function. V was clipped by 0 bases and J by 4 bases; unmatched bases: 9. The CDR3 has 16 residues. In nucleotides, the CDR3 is TGTGCCAGCAGTTACTCTACTCCGCAGGGAGGGTACGAGCAGTACTTC. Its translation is CASSYSTPQGGYEQYF.

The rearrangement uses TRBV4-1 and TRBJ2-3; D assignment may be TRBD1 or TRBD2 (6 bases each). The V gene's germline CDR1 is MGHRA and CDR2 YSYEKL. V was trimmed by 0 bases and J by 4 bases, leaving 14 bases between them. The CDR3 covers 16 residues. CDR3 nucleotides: TGCGCCAGCAGCCAAGATAGGAGGGGGATGGCAGATACGCAGTATTTT. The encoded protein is CASSQDRRGMADTQYF.